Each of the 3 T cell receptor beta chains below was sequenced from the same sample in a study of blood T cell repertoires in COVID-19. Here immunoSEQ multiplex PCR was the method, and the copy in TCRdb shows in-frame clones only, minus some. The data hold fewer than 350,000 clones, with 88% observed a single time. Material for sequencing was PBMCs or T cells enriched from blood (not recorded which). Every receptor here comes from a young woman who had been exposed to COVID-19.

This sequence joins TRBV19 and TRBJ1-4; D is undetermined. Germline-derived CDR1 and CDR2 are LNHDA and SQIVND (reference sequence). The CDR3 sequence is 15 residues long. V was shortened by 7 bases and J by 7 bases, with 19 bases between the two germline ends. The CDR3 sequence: CASTPDGVGGEKLFF. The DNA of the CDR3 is TGTGCCAGTACCCCGGACGGCGTGGGAGGTGAAAAACTGTTTTTT.

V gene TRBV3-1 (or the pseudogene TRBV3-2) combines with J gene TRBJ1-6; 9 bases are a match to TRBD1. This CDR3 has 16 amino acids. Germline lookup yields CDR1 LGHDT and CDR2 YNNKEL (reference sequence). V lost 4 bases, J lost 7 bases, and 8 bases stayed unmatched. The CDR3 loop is CASSLRGQGYNSPLHF. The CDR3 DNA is TGTGCCAGCAGCCTAAGAGGACAGGGGTACAATTCACCCCTCCACTTT.

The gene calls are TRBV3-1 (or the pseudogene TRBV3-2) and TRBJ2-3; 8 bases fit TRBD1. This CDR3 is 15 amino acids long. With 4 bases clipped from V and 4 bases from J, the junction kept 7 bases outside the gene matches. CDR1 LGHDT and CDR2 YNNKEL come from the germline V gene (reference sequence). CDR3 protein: CASSPRSGGADTQYF. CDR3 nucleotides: TGTGCCAGCAGCCCCAGGTCAGGGGGCGCAGATACGCAGTATTTT.